This is a list of T cell receptor beta chains from one sample in a study of cytomegalovirus exposure and HLA in healthy donors. Libraries were prepared by immunoSEQ multiplex PCR; TCRdb keeps only in-frame clonotypes and omits some of them. The data show some 120,000 clones, around 80% seen once. Source material: PBMCs. The receptors derive from a man aged 30 to 45 in good health and CMV-seropositive. The CDR3 runs from the conserved cysteine through the conserved F or W.

j_call	v_call	cdr3_aa
TRBJ1-2	TRBV28	CAREGNYGYTF
TRBJ1-1	TRBV6-6	CASSYRQAMNTEAFF
TRBJ2-5	TRBV19	CASSIDFSGGPTSGTQYF
TRBJ1-3	TRBV10-3	CATYTAATGKPIYF
TRBJ2-5	TRBV7-8	CASSLGATSGGVGETQYF
TRBJ2-6	TRBV4-3	CASSQGPGGANGLTF
TRBJ2-3	TRBV19	CASGLQGTDTQYF
TRBJ1-1	TRBV5-1	CASSLGATLNTEAFF
TRBJ2-7	TRBV6-5	CASSGTDVLEQYF
TRBJ2-3	TRBV6-4	CASSDSSGGAPNTQYF
TRBJ2-3	TRBV11-3	CASSYEGEGDTQYF
TRBJ2-2	TRBV9	CASSVVGSGGTGELFF
TRBJ2-3	TRBV4-1	CASSLATSGLTDTQYF
TRBJ2-1	TRBV7-3	CASSLSGDEQFF
TRBJ2-1	TRBV7-9	CASSLEGALAGENEQFF
TRBJ1-1	TRBV29-1	CSVGGQGAFF
TRBJ1-1	TRBV9	CASSAYTREANTEAFF
TRBJ2-7	TRBV11-1	CASSLVRGRQAEQYF
TRBJ2-5	TRBV5-1	CASSPGQGEARTQYF
TRBJ2-1	TRBV5-5	CASSSLAGGPFEQFF
TRBJ2-7	TRBV5-1	CASSLDLAINEQYF
TRBJ2-6	TRBV30	CAWSAGTSGANVLTF
TRBJ2-7	TRBV5-1	CASSAVMGSHEQYF
TRBJ1-1	TRBV6-5	CASRLGRLNTEAFF
TRBJ2-2	TRBV18	CASSPPSGGANTGELFF
TRBJ1-5	TRBV5-8	CASSSWTAQPQHF
TRBJ2-5	TRBV6-6	CASSQGLAGGMGTQYF
TRBJ2-1	TRBV2	CASSGLEFNEQFF
TRBJ2-7	TRBV29-1	CSAGAGLAGGYEQYF
TRBJ2-5	TRBV11-2	CASSSGTREGTQYF
TRBJ2-5	TRBV6-5	CASSLDSIRTQYF
TRBJ2-7	TRBV5-6	CASSLAIEYEQYF
TRBJ2-2	TRBV6-1	CASSEGRVIGTGELFF
TRBJ1-2	TRBV15	CATSSGQGWGWNYGYTF
TRBJ1-4	TRBV5-6	CASSLAAGGGEKLFF
TRBJ2-2	TRBV5-1	CASPEAGENTGELFF
TRBJ2-6	TRBV7-2	CASSLEHTKVPTF
TRBJ1-4	TRBV5-1	CASSSDPGLSEKLFF
TRBJ2-2	TRBV9	CASSSGRGRGTGELFF
TRBJ2-7	TRBV2	CASSPGTGGFYEQYF
TRBJ1-1	TRBV5-1	CASSLGQGFRNTEAFF
TRBJ1-1	TRBV10-3	CAISPDRGNTEAFF
TRBJ1-2	TRBV7-2	CASSLFGQGDYSYGYTF
TRBJ2-7	TRBV11-2	CASSLGETGPDEQYF
TRBJ1-1	TRBV30	CAWSVLAEAFF
TRBJ1-2	TRBV19	CASSIAQGAIYGYTF
TRBJ1-6	TRBV6-1	CAGGQHYNSPLHF
TRBJ1-4	TRBV7-2	CASRNRALNEKLFF
TRBJ2-3	TRBV9	CASSVGPAGVITDTQYF
TRBJ2-6	TRBV7-2	CASSASVTNGANVLTF
TRBJ2-7	TRBV29-1	CSASNPGHPTDEQYF
TRBJ1-1	TRBV6-5	CASSPTGQVGAFF
TRBJ1-1	TRBV18	CASSLQGWGTEAFF
TRBJ2-7	TRBV29-1	CSVARTGGSYEQYF
TRBJ2-2	TRBV10-3	CAISDMSGGHGELFF
TRBJ2-3	TRBV29-1	CSVEGTVTDTQYF
TRBJ1-1	TRBV7-3	CASSRSGTGGTEAFF
TRBJ2-1	TRBV4-3	CASSLGTSGGYPTEQFF
TRBJ2-1	TRBV4-1	CASSQGSVAGYDNEQFF
TRBJ1-3	TRBV5-1	CASSSGHLTIPGNTIYF